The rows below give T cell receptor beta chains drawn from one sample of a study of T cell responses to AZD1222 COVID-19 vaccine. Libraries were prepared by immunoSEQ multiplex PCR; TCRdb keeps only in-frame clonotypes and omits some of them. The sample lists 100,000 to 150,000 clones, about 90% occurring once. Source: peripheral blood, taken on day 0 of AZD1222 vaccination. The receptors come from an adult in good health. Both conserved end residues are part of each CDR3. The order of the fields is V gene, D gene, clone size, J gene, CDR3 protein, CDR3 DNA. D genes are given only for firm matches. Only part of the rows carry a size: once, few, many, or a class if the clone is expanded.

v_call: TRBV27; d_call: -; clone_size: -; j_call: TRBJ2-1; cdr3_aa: CASSLTGSSYNEQFF; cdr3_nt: TGTGCCAGCAGCCTGACTGGGAGCTCCTACAATGAGCAGTTCTTC
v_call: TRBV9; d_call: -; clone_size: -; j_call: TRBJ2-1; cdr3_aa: CASSVAAAVNEQFF; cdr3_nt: TGTGCCAGCAGCGTAGCTGCGGCAGTCAATGAGCAGTTCTTC
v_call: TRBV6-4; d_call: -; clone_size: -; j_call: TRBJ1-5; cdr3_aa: CASSELRNSTVLNQPQHF; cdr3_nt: TGTGCCAGCAGTGAGCTTCGGAACTCGACAGTTCTCAATCAGCCCCAGCATTTT
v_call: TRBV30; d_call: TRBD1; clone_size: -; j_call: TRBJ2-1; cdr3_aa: CAWSSWTGGINEQFF; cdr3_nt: TGTGCCTGGAGTTCTTGGACAGGGGGCATTAATGAGCAGTTCTTC
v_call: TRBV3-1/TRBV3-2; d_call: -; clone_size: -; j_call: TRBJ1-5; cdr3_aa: CASSQGNGRNQPQHF; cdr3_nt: TGTGCCAGCAGCCAAGGAAACGGCAGAAATCAGCCCCAGCATTTT
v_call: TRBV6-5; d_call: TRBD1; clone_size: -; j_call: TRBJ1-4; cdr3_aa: CATGQGNFGEKLFF; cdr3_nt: TGTGCCACCGGACAGGGGAACTTTGGTGAAAAACTGTTTTTT
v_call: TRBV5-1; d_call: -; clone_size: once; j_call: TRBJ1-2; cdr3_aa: CASSFRSAILAGETYGYTF; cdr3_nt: TGCGCCAGCAGCTTTCGTTCCGCCATCCTCGCAGGGGAAACCTATGGCTACACCTTC
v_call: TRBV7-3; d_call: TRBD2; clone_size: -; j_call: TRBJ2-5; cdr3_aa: CASSPSGGTYETQYF; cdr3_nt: TGTGCCAGCAGCCCTAGCGGGGGGACGTATGAGACCCAGTACTTC
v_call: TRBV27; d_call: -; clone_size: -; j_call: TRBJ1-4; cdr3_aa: CASRRRAVATNEKLFF; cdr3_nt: TGTGCCAGCAGAAGAAGGGCAGTAGCAACTAATGAAAAACTGTTTTTT
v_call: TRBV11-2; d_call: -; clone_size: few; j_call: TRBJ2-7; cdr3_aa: CASSSGVRATSYEQYF; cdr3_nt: TGTGCCAGCAGTTCAGGGGTCCGCGCAACCTCCTACGAGCAGTACTTC
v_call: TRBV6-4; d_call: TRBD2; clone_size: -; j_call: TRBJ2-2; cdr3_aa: CASSVSGGATGELFF; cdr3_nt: TGTGCCAGCAGTGTGAGCGGGGGGGCCACCGGGGAGCTGTTTTTT
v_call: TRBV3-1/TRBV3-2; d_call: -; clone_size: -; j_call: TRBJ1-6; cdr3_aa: CASSQGTGNSPLHF; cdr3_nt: TGTGCCAGCAGCCAAGGGACGGGTAATTCACCCCTCCACTTT
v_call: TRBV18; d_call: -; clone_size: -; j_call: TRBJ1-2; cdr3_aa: CASSPLETGQTNYGYTF; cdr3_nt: TGTGCCAGCTCACCACTCGAGACAGGTCAGACCAACTATGGCTACACCTTC